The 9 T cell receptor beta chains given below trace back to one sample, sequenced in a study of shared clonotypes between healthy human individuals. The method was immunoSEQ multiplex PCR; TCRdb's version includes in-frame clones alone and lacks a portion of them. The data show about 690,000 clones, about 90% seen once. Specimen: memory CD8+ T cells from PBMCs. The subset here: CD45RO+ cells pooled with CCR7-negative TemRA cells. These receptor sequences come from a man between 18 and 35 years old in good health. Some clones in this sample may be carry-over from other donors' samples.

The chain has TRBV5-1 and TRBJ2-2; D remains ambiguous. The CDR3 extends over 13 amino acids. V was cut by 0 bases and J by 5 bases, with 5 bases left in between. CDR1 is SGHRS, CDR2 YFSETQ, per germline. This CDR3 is CASSLVGTGELFF. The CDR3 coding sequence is TGCGCCAGCAGCTTGGTCGGGACCGGGGAGCTGTTTTTT.

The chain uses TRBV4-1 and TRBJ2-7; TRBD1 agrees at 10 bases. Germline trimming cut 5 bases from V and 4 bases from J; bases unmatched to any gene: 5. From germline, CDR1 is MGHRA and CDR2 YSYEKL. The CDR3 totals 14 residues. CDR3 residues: CASSIGTGAYEQYF. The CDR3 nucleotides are TGCGCCAGCAGCATCGGGACAGGGGCTTACGAGCAGTACTTC.

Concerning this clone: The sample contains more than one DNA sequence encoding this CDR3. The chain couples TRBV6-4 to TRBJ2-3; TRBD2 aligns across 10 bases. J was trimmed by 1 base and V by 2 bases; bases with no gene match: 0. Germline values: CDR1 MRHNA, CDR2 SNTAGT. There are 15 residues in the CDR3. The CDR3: CASSDGTSGTDTQYF. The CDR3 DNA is TGTGCCAGCAGTGACGGGACTAGCGGCACAGATACGCAGTATTTT.

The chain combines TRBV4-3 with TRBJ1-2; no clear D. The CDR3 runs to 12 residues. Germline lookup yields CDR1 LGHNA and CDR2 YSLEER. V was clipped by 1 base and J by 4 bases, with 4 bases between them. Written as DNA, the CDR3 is TGCGCCAGCAGCCAAGGGTTCTATGGCTACACCTTC. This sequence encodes CASSQGFYGYTF.

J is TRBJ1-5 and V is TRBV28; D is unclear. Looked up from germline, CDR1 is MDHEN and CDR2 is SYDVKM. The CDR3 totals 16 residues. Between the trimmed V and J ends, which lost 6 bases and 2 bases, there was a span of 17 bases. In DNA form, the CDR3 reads TGTGCCAGCAGAGCTAGCCCCGGATGGGGCAATCAGCCCCAGCATTTT. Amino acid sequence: CASRASPGWGNQPQHF.

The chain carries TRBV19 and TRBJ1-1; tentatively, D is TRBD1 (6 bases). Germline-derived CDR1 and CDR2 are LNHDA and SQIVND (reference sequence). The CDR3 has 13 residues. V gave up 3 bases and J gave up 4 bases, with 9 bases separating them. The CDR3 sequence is CASSMRGGTEAFF. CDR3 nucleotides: TGTGCCAGTAGTATGAGAGGGGGCACTGAAGCTTTCTTT.

The CDR3 here is CASSLSPFSDWSSIISYEQYF. The CDR3 nucleotides are TGTGCCAGCAGTTTGAGCCCCTTCTCCGACTGGTCAAGTATTATTTCCTACGAGCAGTACTTC. This chain uses TRBV28 with TRBJ2-7; D gene ambiguous. This CDR3 contains 21 residues. Germline values: CDR1 MDHEN, CDR2 SYDVKM. V gave up 3 bases and J gave up 1 base, with 31 bases separating them.

The CDR3 reads CASTSGDIQYF. DNA of the CDR3: TGTGCCAGCACCAGTGGGGACATTCAGTACTTC. The genes are TRBV27 and TRBJ2-4, with D uncertain. CDR1 is MNHEY, CDR2 SMNVEV, per germline (reference sequence). Trimming left V 7 bases short and J 8 bases short, with 9 bases between. The CDR3 runs to 11 residues.

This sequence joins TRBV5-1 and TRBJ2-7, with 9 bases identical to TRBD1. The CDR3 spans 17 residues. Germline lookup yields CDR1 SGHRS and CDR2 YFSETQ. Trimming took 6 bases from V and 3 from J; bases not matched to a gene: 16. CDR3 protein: CASINTGRDRVDYEQYF. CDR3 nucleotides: TGCGCCAGCATTAACACGGGCCGGGACAGGGTCGACTACGAGCAGTACTTC.